This entry is about one T cell receptor (beta chain). What antigen it recognizes has not been identified. Base qualities are missing; no much larger clone stands one base away. The lymph node samples were taken from the axillary draining lymph nodes of breast cancer patients. For sequencing, an Illumina HiSeq 2000 was employed. TCR beta chain libraries were generated through multiplex PCR amplification. High-throughput sequencing was used to analyze the amplified TCR beta chain products. TCRdb passed the public sequencing reads through fastp at Q25 and MiXCR, retaining productive beta sequences. Duplicate CDR3 protein sequences are folded into a single record with the most common DNA and genes. A total of about 230,000 distinct CDR3 sequences appear in this sample, 32% of them only once. The top ten constitute around 1.4% of the sample. These data come from a study of breast tumors, draining lymph nodes, adjacent tissues (dated by TCRdb to about 2016). For the wider study: TCR beta repertoires were compared across tumor, adjacent nontumor tissue and axillary lymph nodes obtained from breast cancer patients. In human breast cancer, the study set out to assess how tumor, surrounding tissue and draining lymph node repertoires relate to one another and whether T cells might be exchanged between them. Study-wide conclusions, independent of this receptor: T-cell repertoire diversity in tumors was found to be lower than in lymph nodes but higher than in nontumor tissue, and preferential V and J gene usage was observed. The data were considered consistent with the idea that most tumor T cells come from the lymph node and then expand in tumor tissue. Tumor and nontumor tissue repertoires were significantly more similar in luminal-like than in basal-like breast cancer. The study presented the conclusion that tumor T cells originate in lymph nodes as consistent with a hypothesis, not as something directly demonstrated.

The receptor was isolated from a female donor with breast cancer. Some clones in this sample may be carry-over from other donors' samples. Input material: axillary lymph node tissue.

The sequence in DNA is TGCAGCGCAGACAGGGGGCATGGCTACACCTTC. Translated, it gives CSADRGHGYTF. The chain was built from TRBV29-1 and TRBJ1-2; a stretch of 10 junction bases matches TRBD1. The V end gives up 7 bases and the J end 6 bases, leaving 2 bases in the junction not matched to a gene. In the germline V gene, CDR1 corresponds to SQVTM and CDR2 to ANQGSEA. The CDR3 contains 11 residues, cysteine and phenylalanine counted. Kept here is only the CDR3 DNA, which spans 33 bases and is read in frame from base 1. Joined to the reference TRBV29-1 and TRBJ1-2 proteins, this CDR3 gives the full variable domain: SAVISQKPSRDICQRGTSLTIQCQVDSQVTMMFWYRQQPGQSLTLIATANQGSEATYESGFVIDKFPISRPNLTFSTLTVSNMSPEDSSIYLCSADRGHGYTFGSGTRLTVV.